This TCR beta chain originates from a study of CD8+ T cells in alopecia areata. Of note for this clone: Its target is unknown.

Findings and caveats of the study: Sharing of TCR sequences between patients (possibly for HLA-related reasons) was less clear than in mice.

Both peripheral blood and punch biopsies of lesional scalp skin were obtained from patients who had alopecia areata. cDNA prepared by RNA extraction and subsequent reverse transcription served as the template for sequencing. Profiled with immunoSEQ multiplex PCR; TCRdb holds only in-frame clones, not every one. This table has under 150,000 clones, 40% to 55% appearing once. The sequence was obtained from a human donor with alopecia areata. Sequenced input: NKG2D-low CD8+ T cells sorted from blood.

This CDR3 is CASSDSAGGPYNEQFF. The CDR3 bases are TGTGCCAGCAGTGACTCCGCGGGAGGACCCTACAATGAGCAGTTCTTC. The V call is TRBV6-4, the J call TRBJ2-1, with 8 bases that match TRBD2. CDR1 and CDR2 from the germline V gene are MRHNA and SNTAGT. The CDR3 extends over 16 amino acids. V lost 0 bases, J lost 2 bases, and 3 bases stayed unmatched.